This TCR beta chain derives from a study of control samples from healthy donors and cancer patients. V was pared by 0 bases and J by 3 bases, with 3 bases of the junction left unmatched. CDR1 and CDR2 (germline): MGHRA, YSYEKL. The CDR3 totals 15 residues. TCRdb's table, derived via immunoSEQ multiplex PCR, lists solely in-frame clones and lacks some. The profile shows 150,000 to 200,000 clones, 88% of them singletons. This receptor was obtained from a woman younger than 45 in good health. Sequences were obtained from blood. The chain uses TRBV4-1 and TRBJ1-2, with 8 bases lining up with TRBD1. Written as DNA, the CDR3 is TGCGCCAGCAGCCAAGAAGCAGGGGGCTACTATGGCTACACCTTC. It yields the protein CASSQEAGGYYGYTF.